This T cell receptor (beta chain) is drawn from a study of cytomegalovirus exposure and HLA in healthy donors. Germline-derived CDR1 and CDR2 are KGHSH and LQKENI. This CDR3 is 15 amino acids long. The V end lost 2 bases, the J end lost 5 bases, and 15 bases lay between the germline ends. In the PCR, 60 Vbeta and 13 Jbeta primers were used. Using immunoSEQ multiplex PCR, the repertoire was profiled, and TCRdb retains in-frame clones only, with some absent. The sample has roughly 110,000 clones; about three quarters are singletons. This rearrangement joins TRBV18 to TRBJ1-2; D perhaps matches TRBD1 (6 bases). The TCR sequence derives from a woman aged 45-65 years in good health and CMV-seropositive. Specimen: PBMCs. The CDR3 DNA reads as TGTGCCAGCTCACCAGAACAGGGCGTTTTGTATGGCTACACCTTC. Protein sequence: CASSPEQGVLYGYTF.